This TCR beta chain stems from a study of T cell changes during pregnancy in multiple sclerosis (dated by TCRdb to between 2018 and 2020). In the study overall: The study looked at changes in the T cell repertoire across pregnancy in women with multiple sclerosis.

Turning to this clone: No antigen is known for it. The input lacks base qualities; no much larger clone sits a single base away.

Preparation of the library involved the immunoSEQ multiplex PCR assay. TCRdb holds this immuneACCESS table with in-frame rearrangements only. Some clones are missing; in checked studies, unresolved V genes explain under half, and the rest has no known cause. The sample has about 74,000 clones on record, approximately 86% of them singletons. The ten biggest clones cover approximately 3.5% of the sample. The CDR3 runs 16 residues from the cysteine to the phenylalanine. CDR3 DNA only is kept here, 48 bases in frame from base 1. According to the germline V gene, CDR1 reads KGHSH and CDR2 reads LQKENI. V loses 3 bases at its end and J loses 1 base; junction bases beyond the gene matches: 7.

The sequence links TRBV18 to TRBJ1-1; 8 nucleotides in the junction match TRBD1. The sequencing here drew on peripheral blood, taken before pregnancy. The sequence was collected from a female donor with multiple sclerosis, enrolled in a pregnancy study. The DNA sequence is as follows: TGTGCCAGCTCACCCCAGAGAGACAGGGGGAACACTGAAGCTTTCTTT. Translated, this gives CASSPQRDRGNTEAFF.